The 13 T cell receptor beta chains in this list originate from one sample, sequenced in a study of cytomegalovirus exposure and HLA in healthy donors. PCR amplification relied on 60 Vbeta primers (plus 13 Jbeta primers). The protocol was immunoSEQ multiplex PCR, while the TCRdb copy is restricted to in-frame clones and leaves out a portion. The sample yields over 150,000 clones, around 70% seen once. Sequencing was done on a sample of PBMCs. These TCRs come from a male donor in good health and CMV-seronegative.

This sequence joins TRBV30 and TRBJ2-1; 9 bases match TRBD1. The CDR3 sequence is 15 residues long. J lost 1 base, V lost 2 bases, and 3 bases had no gene match. The V gene's germline CDR1 is GTSNPN and CDR2 SVGIG (reference sequence). This CDR3 reads CAWSRGTGSYNEQFF. The CDR3 DNA reads as TGTGCCTGGAGTAGGGGGACAGGGTCCTACAATGAGCAGTTCTTC.

The genes are TRBV6-5 and TRBJ1-1; tentative D call: TRBD1 (5 bases). Between the trimmed V and J ends, which lost 7 bases and 3 bases, there was a span of 18 bases. The germline CDR1 and CDR2 sequences are MNHEY and SVGAGI. This CDR3 spans 15 amino acids. The CDR3 reads CASTLFPGGDTEAFF. The DNA of the CDR3 is TGTGCCAGCACCCTTTTCCCGGGGGGAGACACTGAAGCTTTCTTT.

The rearrangement links TRBV6-6 to TRBJ2-2; D gene uncertain. Germline V gene data show CDR1 as MNHNY and CDR2 as SVGAGI (reference sequence). The CDR3 runs to 13 residues. Trimming pared 0 bases from V and 5 bases from J, leaving 4 bases between. This CDR3 reads CASSYSYTGELFF. Here the CDR3 DNA reads TGTGCCAGCAGTTACTCCTATACCGGGGAGCTGTTTTTT.

The chain couples TRBV27 to TRBJ2-7; TRBD1 matches 7 bases. Germline loops: CDR1 MNHEY, CDR2 SMNVEV (reference sequence). The V segment lost 2 bases and the J segment 0 bases; nucleotides outside the gene matches: 4. The CDR3 runs 15 residues. DNA for the CDR3: TGTGCCAGCAGTTTAACGACAGGGAGCTCCTACGAGCAGTACTTC. This encodes CASSLTTGSSYEQYF.

This clone was picked up a small number of times. This chain joins TRBV7-2 and TRBJ2-3; 7 bases agree with TRBD1. The CDR3 length is 17 residues. Germline V lookup: CDR1 SGHTA, CDR2 FQGNSA. V dropped 5 bases and J dropped 6; count of bases not matched to a gene: 17. DNA for the CDR3: TGTGCCAGCAGCCAGCAGCTTAGAACGACAGGGTGGGATACGCAGTATTTT. Protein: CASSQQLRTTGWDTQYF. The variable domain in full, with the rest retrieved from reference TRBV7-2 and TRBJ2-3, is GAGVSQSPSNKVTEKGKDVELRCDPISGHTALYWYRQSLGQGLEFLIYFQGNSAPDKSGLPSDRFSAERTGGSVSTLTIQRTQQEDSAVYLCASSQQLRTTGWDTQYFGPGTRLTVL.

The chain carries TRBV9 and TRBJ2-3; D is uncertain. Per the germline V gene, CDR1 is SGDLS and CDR2 is YYNGEE. Trimming removed 3 bases at V and 0 bases at J, with 8 bases between. The CDR3 has 14 amino acids. The DNA of the CDR3 is TGTGCCAGCAGCGAGGAGATTAGCACAGATACGCAGTATTTT. Protein product: CASSEEISTDTQYF.

The table lists this clone with a few counts. The V and J genes are TRBV29-1 and TRBJ2-2; 10 bases align to TRBD2. CDR1 SQVTM and CDR2 ANQGSEA come from the germline V gene. The CDR3 is made up of 13 amino acids. V was pared by 6 bases and J by 9 bases, with 7 bases of the junction left unmatched. CDR3 sequence: CSVRSGGARELFF. CDR3 nucleotides: TGCAGCGTCCGAAGCGGGGGGGCTCGGGAGCTGTTTTTT.

The chain employs TRBV4-2 and TRBJ2-2; 9 bases match TRBD2. CDR3 size: 18 residues. The V segment lost 0 bases and the J segment 2 bases; nucleotides outside the gene matches: 7. The germline gives CDR1 LGHNA, CDR2 YNFKEQ. In DNA form, the CDR3 reads TGTGCCAGCAGCCAAGATGTAGCGGGAGAGGTAAACACCGGGGAGCTGTTTTTT. This sequence encodes CASSQDVAGEVNTGELFF.

The genes are TRBV7-9 and TRBJ2-1, with D unclear. Germline CDR1 reads SEHNR; CDR2 reads FQNEAQ (reference sequence). V was trimmed by 0 bases and J by 4 bases, leaving 4 bases between them. The CDR3 extends over 13 amino acids. Here the CDR3 reads CASSLAAYNEQFF. The CDR3 DNA is TGTGCCAGCAGCTTAGCTGCGTACAATGAGCAGTTCTTC.

This clone was observed once. This rearrangement joins TRBV7-8 to TRBJ2-1; the D gene is possibly TRBD2 (5 bases). The germline V gene has CDR1 SGHVS and CDR2 FQNEAQ. The CDR3 consists of 15 residues. Trimming shortened V by 6 bases and J by 0 bases, and 12 bases separated the two germline ends. CDR3 sequence: CASSRGTSSYNEQFF. Here the CDR3 DNA reads TGTGCCAGCAGTCGGGGAACCAGCTCCTACAATGAGCAGTTCTTC.

The count of this clone is one. The rearrangement joins TRBV7-2 to TRBJ2-6, with TRBD2 identical over 8 bases. V lost 5 bases and J lost 0; bases outside the gene matches: 9. The CDR3 consists of 18 residues. CDR1 is SGHTA, CDR2 FQGNSA, per germline. This chain's CDR3 is CASSPTGGRGSGANVLTF. As DNA, the CDR3 is TGTGCCAGCAGCCCTACGGGGGGGCGGGGCTCTGGGGCCAACGTCCTGACTTTC.

The rearrangement uses TRBV9 and TRBJ2-1, with D possibly TRBD2 on 7 matching bases. The germline V gene has CDR1 SGDLS and CDR2 YYNGEE. V lost 3 bases to trimming and J lost 4 bases, with 20 bases between them. This CDR3 is built from 17 residues. The CDR3 sequence is CASSAPPGGPIYNEQFF. The DNA for the CDR3 is TGTGCCAGCAGCGCCCCTCCCGGGGGGCCCATATACAATGAGCAGTTCTTC.

The chain joins TRBV6-5 to TRBJ1-5, with a tentative D call TRBD1 (6 bases). The CDR3 loop spans 15 amino acids. The V gene lost 0 bases and the J gene lost 6 bases, with 12 bases spanning the gap. Germline assignment: CDR1 MNHEY and CDR2 SVGAGI. This CDR3 is CASSYSAGQSQPQHF. The CDR3 DNA follows: TGTGCCAGCAGTTACTCAGCAGGACAGTCTCAGCCCCAGCATTTT.